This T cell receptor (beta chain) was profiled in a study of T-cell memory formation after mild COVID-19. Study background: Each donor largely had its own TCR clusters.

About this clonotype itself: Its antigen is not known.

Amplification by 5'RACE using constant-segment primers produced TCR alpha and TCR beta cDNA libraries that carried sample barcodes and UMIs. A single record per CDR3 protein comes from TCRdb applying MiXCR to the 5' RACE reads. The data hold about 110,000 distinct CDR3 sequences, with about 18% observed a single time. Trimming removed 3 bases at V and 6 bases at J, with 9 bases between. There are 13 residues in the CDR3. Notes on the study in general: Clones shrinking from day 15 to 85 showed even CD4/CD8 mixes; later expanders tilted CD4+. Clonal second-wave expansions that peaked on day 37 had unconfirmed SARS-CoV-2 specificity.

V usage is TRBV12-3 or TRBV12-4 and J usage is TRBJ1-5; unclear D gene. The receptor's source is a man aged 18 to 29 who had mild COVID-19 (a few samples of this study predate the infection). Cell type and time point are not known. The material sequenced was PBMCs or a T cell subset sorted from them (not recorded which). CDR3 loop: CASSFRGSQPQHF. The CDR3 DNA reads TGTGCCAGCAGTTTCAGAGGCAGTCAGCCCCAGCATTTT.